This TCR beta chain originates from a study of T cells in localized non-small cell lung cancer. Findings of the study overall: Adjacent lung held a median roughly 50 of the top 100 tumor clones.

The protocol was immunoSEQ multiplex PCR, while the TCRdb copy is restricted to in-frame clones and leaves out a portion. The data show roughly 77,000 clones, around 89% seen once. The germline V gene encodes CDR1 MNHNS and CDR2 SASEGT. The CDR3 is 14 residues long. V gave up 6 bases and J gave up 5 bases; unmatched junction bases: 8. On this clone itself: Its target is not known.

The sequence was obtained from a woman aged 35-75 years with stage I squamous cell lung carcinoma. The chain combines TRBV6-1 with TRBJ1-1; 8 bases fit TRBD1. The sample in question was peripheral blood, obtained before any cancer treatment. The CDR3 DNA is TGTGCCAGCAGACCAGGGGGCGCCGAAACTGAAGCTTTCTTT. This translates into CASRPGGAETEAFF.